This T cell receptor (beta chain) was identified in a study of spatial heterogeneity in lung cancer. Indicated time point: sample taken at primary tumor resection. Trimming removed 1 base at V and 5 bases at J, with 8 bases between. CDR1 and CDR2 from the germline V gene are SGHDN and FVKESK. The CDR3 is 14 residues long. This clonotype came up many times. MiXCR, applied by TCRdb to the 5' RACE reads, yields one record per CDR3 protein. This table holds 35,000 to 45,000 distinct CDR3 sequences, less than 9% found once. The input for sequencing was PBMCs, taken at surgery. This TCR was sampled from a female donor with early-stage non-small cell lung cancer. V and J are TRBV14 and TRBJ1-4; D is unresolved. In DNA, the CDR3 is TGTGCCAGCAGCCAAGTCGGTGTAAATGAAAAACTGTTTTTT. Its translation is CASSQVGVNEKLFF.